The 12 T cell receptor beta chains given below trace back to one sample, sequenced in a study of T cells in Graves' hyperthyroidism and ophthalmopathy. Amplified TCR beta CDR3 regions came from RNA transcripts. HTBI primers were used for first-round RT-PCR of the TCR CDR3. MiXCR was run by TCRdb on the multiplex PCR reads, yielding one entry per CDR3 protein. Altogether hundreds of thousands of distinct CDR3 sequences are present, about 18% being singletons, with the ten largest covering over 35%. Material: blood. These receptors were taken from a man aged 35-49 years with Graves' hyperthyroidism.

This clonotype occurred a few times. This chain links TRBV4-1 with TRBJ1-6; D ambiguous. V gave up 1 base and J gave up 0 bases, with 4 bases separating them. Germline V lookup: CDR1 MGHRA, CDR2 YSYEKL. The CDR3 spans 15 residues. This CDR3 reads CASSQVPSYNSPLHF. Here the CDR3 DNA reads TGCGCCAGCAGCCAAGTGCCCTCCTATAATTCACCCCTCCACTTT.

This clonotype was counted a few times. The V call is TRBV4-1, the J call TRBJ1-4; D unclear. The CDR3 spans 16 residues. Germline V gives CDR1 MGHRA, CDR2 YSYEKL. The V gene lost 0 bases and the J gene lost 8 bases, with 16 bases spanning the gap. The CDR3 DNA follows: TGCGCCAGCAGCCAAGATGTGGCCCCGGAAGGAGAAAAACTGTTTTTT. This sequence encodes CASSQDVAPEGEKLFF.

This clonotype was detected ten times or more. The V call is TRBV7-8, the J call TRBJ1-1; D is perhaps TRBD1 (6 bases). With 5 bases removed from V and 2 bases from J, the gap between germline ends came to 15 bases. This CDR3 is built from 15 residues. CDR1 and CDR2 (germline): SGHVS, FQNEAQ. The CDR3: CASSPQGPGNTEAFF. CDR3 coding DNA: TGTGCCAGCAGCCCACAGGGACCAGGAAACACTGAAGCTTTCTTT.

The sample holds a few counts of this clonotype. The rearrangement joins TRBV20-1 to TRBJ2-3, with a tentative D call TRBD2 (5 bases). CDR1 DFQATT and CDR2 SNEGSKA come from the germline V gene (reference sequence). The CDR3 is 13 residues long. Trimming removed 4 bases at V and 3 bases at J, with 11 bases between. The CDR3 DNA follows: TGCAGTGCTATGCGGGTTAGGACAGATACGCAGTATTTT. Protein: CSAMRVRTDTQYF.

This clonotype was detected only a few times. The chain has TRBV5-1 and TRBJ2-7; TRBD1 matches 8 bases. The CDR3 has 15 residues. The germline gives CDR1 SGHRS, CDR2 YFSETQ. V lost 1 base and J lost 7; bases outside the gene matches: 10. The CDR3 reads CASSLLGTGDMEQYF. Here the CDR3 DNA reads TGCGCCAGCAGCTTGTTAGGGACAGGTGATATGGAGCAGTACTTC.

This clonotype has more than one count but fewer than ten. The chain employs TRBV6-1 and TRBJ1-4, with 8 positions matching TRBD1. The germline gives CDR1 MNHNS, CDR2 SASEGT. This CDR3 region has 17 residues. The V gene end was trimmed by 10 bases and the J gene end by 0 bases; junction bases not matched to a gene: 13. The CDR3 DNA follows: TGTGCCACGAGCAGACAGGGGAGATCGGCAACTAATGAAAAACTGTTTTTT. It is translated as CATSRQGRSATNEKLFF.

This clonotype was recorded many times. This chain links TRBV30 with TRBJ1-1; weak D call: TRBD1 (5 bases). V lost 0 bases, J lost 4 bases, and 9 bases lay in between. Germline V gene lookup returns CDR1 GTSNPN and CDR2 SVGIG (reference sequence). CDR3 length: 13 residues. This CDR3 reads CAWSVRGATEAFF. The CDR3 DNA reads TGTGCCTGGAGTGTACGCGGGGCCACTGAAGCTTTCTTT. Looking up the rest from reference TRBV30 and TRBJ1-1 gives the full variable domain: SQTIHQWPATLVQPVGSPLSLECTVEGTSNPNLYWYRQAAGRGLQLLFYSVGIGQISSEVPQNLSASRPQDRQFILSSKKLLLSDSGFYLCAWSVRGATEAFFGQGTRLTVV.

V and J are TRBV5-1 and TRBJ1-4; D is uncertain. V lost 1 base, J lost 0 bases, and 13 bases lay in between. CDR3 length equals 17 residues. Germline V CDR1 and CDR2: SGHRS, YFSETQ. CDR3 amino acids: CASSLRPLSPTNEKLFF. CDR3 DNA: TGCGCCAGCAGCTTGAGGCCCCTTTCTCCAACTAATGAAAAACTGTTTTTT.

This clonotype was recorded many times. The chain joins TRBV2 to TRBJ1-1; no clear D gene. The germline CDR1 and CDR2 sequences are SNHLY and FYNNEI. Trimming pared 10 bases from V and 4 bases from J, leaving 22 bases between. The CDR3 is made up of 15 amino acids. The CDR3 DNA follows: TGTGCCATGCAAACCGCGGGAGGGAGGGCCACTGAAGCTTTCTTT. Translating it yields CAMQTAGGRATEAFF.

This clonotype was detected many times. The chain employs TRBV28 and TRBJ2-4; maybe TRBD1 (5 bases). The CDR3 runs 15 residues. The germline V and J ends were trimmed by 4 bases and 6 bases, with 16 bases remaining between them. In germline, CDR1 is MDHEN, CDR2 SYDVKM. In nucleotides, the CDR3 is TGTGCCAGCAGTTCCATCCAGGGTTGGGGAAACATTCAGTACTTC. Translated, it gives CASSSIQGWGNIQYF.

This sequence joins TRBV25-1 and TRBJ2-1, with D possibly matching TRBD1 (5 bases). Trimming removed 4 bases from V and 10 bases from J, with 20 bases in between. Germline CDR1 MGHDK, CDR2 SYGVNS. This CDR3 is built from 15 residues. CDR3: CASSVGRRFSGEQFF. The CDR3 DNA sequence: TGTGCCAGCAGTGTGGGCAGAAGATTCTCAGGGGAGCAGTTCTTC.

This clonotype was seen many times. The rearrangement uses TRBV7-6 and TRBJ2-5; TRBD2 matches 11 bases. J lost 6 bases, V lost 4 bases, and 16 bases had no gene match. Germline lookup yields CDR1 SGHVS and CDR2 FNYEAQ. This CDR3 has 18 amino acids. CDR3 loop: CASSSHYTSGGSEKTQYF. CDR3 nucleotides: TGTGCCAGCAGCTCTCACTATACTAGCGGGGGCAGCGAAAAGACCCAGTACTTC.